This T cell receptor (beta chain) was identified in a study of blood T cell repertoires in COVID-19. This CDR3 has 10 amino acids. Germline V CDR1 and CDR2: SNHLY, FYNNEI. V shed 6 bases and J 13 bases; nucleotides not matched to a gene: 3. The assay was immunoSEQ multiplex PCR, and TCRdb's table has in-frame clones only and misses some. The table includes 250,000 to 300,000 clones, 88% detected once. This clone showed up just once. This receptor was taken from a woman aged 40 to 55 who had recovered from COVID-19. The genes are TRBV2 and TRBJ2-7; 10 bases align to TRBD1. Material: peripheral blood. CDR3 in DNA: TGTGCCAGCAGCGGACAGGGGGATTACGTC. It yields the protein CASSGQGDYV.